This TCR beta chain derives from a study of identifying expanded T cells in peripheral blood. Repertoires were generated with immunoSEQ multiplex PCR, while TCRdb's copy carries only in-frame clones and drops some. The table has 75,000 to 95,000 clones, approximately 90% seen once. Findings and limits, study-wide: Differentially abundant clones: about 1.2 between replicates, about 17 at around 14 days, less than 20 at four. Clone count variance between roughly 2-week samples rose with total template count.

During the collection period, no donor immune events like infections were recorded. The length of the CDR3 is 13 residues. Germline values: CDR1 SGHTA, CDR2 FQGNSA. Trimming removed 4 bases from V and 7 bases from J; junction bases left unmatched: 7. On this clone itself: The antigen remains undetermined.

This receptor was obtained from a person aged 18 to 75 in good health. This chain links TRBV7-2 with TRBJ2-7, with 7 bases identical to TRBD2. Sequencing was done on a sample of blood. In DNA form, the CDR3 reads TGTGCCAGCAGCTCGCGGTGGGGGGGTGAGCAGTACTTC. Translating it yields CASSSRWGGEQYF.